This T cell receptor beta chain derives from a study of shared clonotypes between healthy human individuals. General study results and limits: Larger estimated richness was generally recorded for naive subsets relative to memory subsets.

As for this clone: Antigen unknown.

The authors split each subset's genomic DNA evenly across several immunoSEQ plates. The data were produced by immunoSEQ multiplex PCR, yet TCRdb's version contains in-frame clones alone and is incomplete. The repertoire holds approximately 1.9 million clones, roughly 93% seen once, with more than 1.5% in the top ten. In the naive CD8 group, cells lacked CD45RO and were positively selected for CCR7, so terminally differentiated effector memory CD45RA+ cells were left out. This receptor was taken from a man aged 18 to 35 in good health. Some clones in this sample may be carry-over from other donors' samples. Material: naive CD8+ T cells from PBMCs.

CDR3 residues: CAIRPGQAYEQYF. CDR3 in DNA: TGTGCCATCAGGCCGGGACAGGCCTACGAGCAGTACTTC. This chain joins TRBV10-3 and TRBJ2-7; 8 bases map to TRBD1. The germline CDR1 and CDR2 sequences are ENHRY and SYGVKD. With V trimmed by 6 bases and J by 2 bases, 3 bases remained unmatched. The CDR3 consists of 13 residues.